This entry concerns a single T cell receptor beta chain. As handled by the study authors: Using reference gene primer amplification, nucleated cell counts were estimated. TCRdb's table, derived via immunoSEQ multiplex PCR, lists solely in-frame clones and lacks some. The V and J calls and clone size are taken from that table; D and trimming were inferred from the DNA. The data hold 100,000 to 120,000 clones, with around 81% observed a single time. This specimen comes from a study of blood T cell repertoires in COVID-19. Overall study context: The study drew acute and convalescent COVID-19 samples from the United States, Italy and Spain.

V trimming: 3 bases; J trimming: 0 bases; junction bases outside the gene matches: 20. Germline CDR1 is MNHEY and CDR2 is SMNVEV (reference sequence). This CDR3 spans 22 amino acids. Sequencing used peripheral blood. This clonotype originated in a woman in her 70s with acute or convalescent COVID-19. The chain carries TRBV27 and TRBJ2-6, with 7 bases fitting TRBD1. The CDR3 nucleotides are TGTGCCAGCAGTTTCCGAAGTCCGGGACAGCTTCTCGCCAACTCTGGGGCCAACGTCCTGACTTTC. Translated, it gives CASSFRSPGQLLANSGANVLTF.